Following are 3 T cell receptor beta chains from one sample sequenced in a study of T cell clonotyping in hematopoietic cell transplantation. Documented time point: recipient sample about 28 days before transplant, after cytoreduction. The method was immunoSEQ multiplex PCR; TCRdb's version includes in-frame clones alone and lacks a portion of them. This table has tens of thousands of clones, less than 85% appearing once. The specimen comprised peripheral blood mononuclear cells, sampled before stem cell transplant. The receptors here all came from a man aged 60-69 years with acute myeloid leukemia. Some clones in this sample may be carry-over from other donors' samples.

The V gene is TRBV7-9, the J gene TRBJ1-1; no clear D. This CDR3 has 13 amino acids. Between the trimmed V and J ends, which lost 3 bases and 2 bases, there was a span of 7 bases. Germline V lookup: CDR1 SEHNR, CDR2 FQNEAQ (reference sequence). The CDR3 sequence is CASSFRRNTEAFF. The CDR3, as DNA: TGTGCCAGCAGCTTCAGGCGCAACACTGAAGCTTTCTTT.

The CDR3 loop reads CASSPAGGTEETQYF. The DNA for the CDR3 is TGCGCCAGCAGCCCGGCGGGTGGGACGGAAGAGACCCAGTACTTC. The J gene is TRBJ2-5, the V gene TRBV5-1; D could derive from TRBD1 or TRBD2 (5 bases each). The CDR3 runs 15 residues. V was pared by 4 bases and J by 3 bases, with 16 bases between. From germline, CDR1 is SGHRS and CDR2 YFSETQ.

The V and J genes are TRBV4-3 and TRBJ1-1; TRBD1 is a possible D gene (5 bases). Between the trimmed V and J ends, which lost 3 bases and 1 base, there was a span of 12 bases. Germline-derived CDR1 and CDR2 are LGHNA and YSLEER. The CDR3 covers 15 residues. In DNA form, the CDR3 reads TGCGCCAGCAGCCAGGGGACGGAAAGGAACACTGAAGCTTTCTTT. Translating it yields CASSQGTERNTEAFF.